Listed below are T cell receptor beta chains from one sample, sequenced in a study of blood T cell repertoires in COVID-19. Some clones are missing from TCRdb's copy, which holds only in-frame ones; the method was immunoSEQ multiplex PCR. This table holds 150,000 to 200,000 clones, 70% to 85% found once. Sequencing was carried out using peripheral blood. The receptors were sampled from an elderly woman with acute or convalescent COVID-19. CDR3s include the opening cysteine and the closing phenylalanine or tryptophan. D genes are given only for firm matches. A clone size is listed for some rows: how often the clone was seen (once, few, many), or a class if it is expanded.

>TRBJ1-5|TRBV12-3/TRBV12-4|NA|NA
CASSYRVDQPQHF
TGTGCCAGCTCTTACAGGGTGGATCAGCCCCAGCATTTT
>TRBJ2-7|TRBV19|NA|NA
CASSITGGYEQYF
TGTGCCAGTAGTATAACCGGCGGGTACGAGCAGTACTTC
>TRBJ1-2|TRBV10-3|once|NA
CAISEFTAGTRNGYTF
TGTGCCATCAGTGAGTTCACCGCCGGGACTCGGAATGGCTACACCTTC
>TRBJ1-3|TRBV5-4|once|NA
CASSSPAGSGNTIYF
TGTGCCAGCAGCTCCCCGGCGGGCTCTGGAAACACCATATATTTT
>TRBJ1-5|TRBV19|NA|NA
CASSPRQNQPQHF
TGTGCCAGTAGTCCTCGACAGAATCAGCCCCAGCATTTT
>TRBJ1-4|TRBV20-1|NA|NA
CSAEAGEKLFF
TGCAGTGCTGAGGCCGGTGAAAAACTGTTTTTT
>TRBJ1-2|TRBV7-2|NA|TRBD1
CASSLVGDSYGYTF
TGTGCCAGCAGCTTAGTCGGGGACAGCTATGGCTACACCTTC
>TRBJ1-2|TRBV5-4|once|TRBD1
CASSHETGAGYTF
TGTGCCAGCAGCCACGAAACAGGGGCTGGCTACACCTTC
>TRBJ1-2|TRBV12-3/TRBV12-4|NA|TRBD1
CASSWGQAYGYTF
TGTGCCAGCAGCTGGGGACAGGCCTATGGCTACACCTTC
>TRBJ1-2|TRBV3-1/TRBV3-2|NA|NA
CASSQGQDGYTF
TGTGCCAGCAGCCAAGGACAGGATGGCTACACCTTC
>TRBJ1-1|TRBV3-1/TRBV3-2|NA|NA
CASSQAGVGGLLNTEAFF
TGTGCCAGCAGCCAAGCAGGAGTCGGGGGGCTGTTGAACACTGAAGCTTTCTTT
>TRBJ1-3|TRBV7-2|NA|TRBD1
CASSSGRQGAFRSGNTIYF
TGTGCCAGCAGCTCCGGAAGACAGGGGGCATTTCGGTCTGGAAACACCATATATTTT
>TRBJ1-1|TRBV27|NA|NA
CASGDRMNTEAFF
TGTGCCAGCGGTGACAGGATGAACACTGAAGCTTTCTTT
>TRBJ1-4|TRBV2|NA|NA
CASSADGMEKLFF
TGTGCCAGCAGTGCGGACGGGATGGAAAAACTGTTTTTT
>TRBJ2-3|TRBV5-1|few|NA
CASSLGYGGSTDTQYF
TGCGCCAGCAGCTTGGGGTACGGAGGTTCCACAGATACGCAGTATTTT
>TRBJ2-1|TRBV7-8|NA|NA
CASSLDYYNEQFF
TGTGCCAGCAGCTTAGACTACTACAATGAGCAGTTCTTC
>TRBJ2-1|TRBV9|NA|TRBD2
CASSEYSGSSYNEQFF
TGTGCCAGCAGCGAATATAGCGGGAGCTCCTACAATGAGCAGTTCTTC
>TRBJ1-1|TRBV2|NA|NA
CASSEQGRRNTEAFF
TGTGCCAGCAGTGAACAGGGCAGGCGGAACACTGAAGCTTTCTTT
>TRBJ2-7|TRBV10-3|NA|TRBD2
CAISESAGGPSEQYF
TGTGCCATCAGTGAGTCGGCGGGGGGGCCAAGCGAGCAGTACTTC
>TRBJ2-1|TRBV6-6|NA|TRBD1
CASSPPGQEHNEQFF
TGTGCCAGCAGTCCCCCGGGACAGGAACACAATGAGCAGTTCTTC
>TRBJ1-1|TRBV5-1|NA|TRBD1
CASSRTGSNTEAFF
TGCGCCAGCAGCAGGACAGGGTCGAACACTGAAGCTTTCTTT
>TRBJ1-4|TRBV6-5|NA|NA
CASRPRQTRGEKLFF
TGTGCCAGCAGGCCCCGACAGACTAGGGGAGAAAAACTGTTTTTT
>TRBJ1-1|TRBV6-1|few|NA
CASSDAGRVNTEAFF
TGTGCCAGCAGTGATGCTGGGCGGGTGAACACTGAAGCTTTCTTT
>TRBJ2-7|TRBV7-2|NA|TRBD1
CASSPDRERSYEQYF
TGTGCCAGCAGCCCCGACAGGGAACGCTCCTACGAGCAGTACTTC
>TRBJ1-2|TRBV7-8|NA|NA
CASSLGPHRADYGYTF
TGTGCCAGCAGCTTAGGGCCTCACAGGGCCGACTATGGCTACACCTTC
>TRBJ1-5|TRBV12-5|NA|TRBD1
CASAPGQGANQPQHF
TGTGCTAGTGCCCCCGGACAGGGGGCGAATCAGCCCCAGCATTTT
>TRBJ2-1|TRBV9|NA|NA
CASSVGISEFNEQFF
TGTGCCAGCAGCGTAGGAATCTCGGAGTTCAATGAGCAGTTCTTC
>TRBJ1-5|TRBV7-2|few|TRBD1
CASSSGAGGQPQHF
TGTGCCAGCAGCTCAGGTGCAGGGGGCCAGCCCCAGCATTTT
>TRBJ2-3|TRBV3-1/TRBV3-2|NA|NA
CASSKGGVARMSDTQYF
TGTGCCAGCAGCAAAGGGGGAGTAGCGAGGATGTCAGATACGCAGTATTTT
>TRBJ2-7|TRBV5-6|NA|TRBD1
CASSYGQGYEQYF
TGTGCCAGCAGCTACGGACAGGGCTACGAGCAGTACTTC
>TRBJ2-5|TRBV5-1|NA|NA
CASSREYQETQYF
TGCGCCAGCAGTCGCGAGTACCAAGAGACCCAGTACTTC
>TRBJ2-7|TRBV6-6|NA|NA
CASSYSLGQSYEQYF
TGTGCCAGCAGTTACTCGCTTGGACAGAGCTACGAGCAGTACTTC
>TRBJ2-1|TRBV5-6|NA|NA
CASSLSAEYNEQFF
TGTGCCAGCAGCTTGAGCGCGGAGTACAATGAGCAGTTCTTC
>TRBJ1-1|TRBV6-5|few|NA
CASRGTSRNEAFF
TGTGCCAGCAGGGGGACATCCCGAAATGAAGCTTTCTTT
>TRBJ1-1|TRBV4-3|NA|NA
CASSQEVTGTMNTEAFF
TGCGCCAGCAGCCAGGAAGTGACCGGGACAATGAACACTGAAGCTTTCTTT
>TRBJ1-2|TRBV6-6|NA|NA
CASSSPRDGYTF
TGTGCCAGCAGTAGCCCCAGGGATGGCTACACCTTC
>TRBJ2-1|TRBV21-1|NA|NA
CASSPGSNEQFF
TGTGCCAGCAGCCCCGGGAGCAATGAGCAGTTCTTC
>TRBJ1-2|TRBV19|once|NA
CASSPPEDNYGYTF
TGTGCCAGTAGCCCGCCGGAGGATAACTATGGCTACACCTTC
>TRBJ1-4|TRBV20-1|NA|NA
CSASGAGATNEKLFF
TGCAGTGCTAGTGGGGCGGGGGCCACTAATGAAAAACTGTTTTTT
>TRBJ1-2|TRBV27|NA|NA
CASSLRAGNYGYTF
TGTGCCAGCAGTTTAAGGGCGGGAAACTATGGCTACACCTTC
>TRBJ1-5|TRBV11-3|few|NA
CASSLLGRNQPQHF
TGTGCCAGCAGCTTACTGGGGAGAAATCAGCCCCAGCATTTT
>TRBJ2-7|TRBV7-6|NA|TRBD1
CASSSYRDSPYEQYF
TGTGCCAGCAGCTCCTATAGGGACAGCCCCTACGAGCAGTACTTC
>TRBJ2-2|TRBV7-2|NA|TRBD2
CASSLRRGGRGTGELFF
TGTGCCAGCAGCTTAAGGCGGGGGGGCCGGGGAACCGGGGAGCTGTTTTTT
>TRBJ2-3|TRBV11-3|NA|NA
CASSRAAASTDTQYF
TGTGCCAGCAGCCGGGCAGCGGCGAGCACAGATACGCAGTATTTT
>TRBJ2-7|TRBV3-1/TRBV3-2|NA|TRBD1
CASSGGQSYEQYF
TGTGCCAGCAGCGGGGGACAGAGCTACGAGCAGTACTTC
>TRBJ2-2|TRBV9|NA|TRBD1
CASSDLQGVGELFF
TGTGCCAGCAGCGACCTACAGGGGGTCGGGGAGCTGTTTTTT
>TRBJ2-7|TRBV20-1|NA|TRBD1
CSASGDRGYEQYF
TGCAGTGCTAGTGGGGACAGGGGGTACGAGCAGTACTTC
>TRBJ1-1|TRBV12-3/TRBV12-4|NA|TRBD1
CASSRQGGTEAFF
TGTGCCAGCAGTCGACAGGGTGGAACTGAAGCTTTCTTT
>TRBJ1-2|TRBV11-2|once|NA
CASSWGLLGGYTF
TGTGCCAGCAGTTGGGGACTCCTTGGAGGCTACACCTTC
>TRBJ2-7|TRBV6-5|NA|NA
CASTPIPQGREQYF
TGTGCCAGCACCCCAATTCCCCAGGGGCGCGAGCAGTACTTC
>TRBJ2-1|TRBV6-5|NA|NA
CASRRGIGHEQFF
TGTGCCAGCAGGCGGGGTATAGGCCATGAGCAGTTCTTC
>TRBJ2-3|TRBV6-2/TRBV6-3|NA|TRBD2
CASSSPAGGDRYTQYF
TGTGCCAGCAGTTCCCCAGCGGGAGGGGATCGGTATACGCAGTATTTT